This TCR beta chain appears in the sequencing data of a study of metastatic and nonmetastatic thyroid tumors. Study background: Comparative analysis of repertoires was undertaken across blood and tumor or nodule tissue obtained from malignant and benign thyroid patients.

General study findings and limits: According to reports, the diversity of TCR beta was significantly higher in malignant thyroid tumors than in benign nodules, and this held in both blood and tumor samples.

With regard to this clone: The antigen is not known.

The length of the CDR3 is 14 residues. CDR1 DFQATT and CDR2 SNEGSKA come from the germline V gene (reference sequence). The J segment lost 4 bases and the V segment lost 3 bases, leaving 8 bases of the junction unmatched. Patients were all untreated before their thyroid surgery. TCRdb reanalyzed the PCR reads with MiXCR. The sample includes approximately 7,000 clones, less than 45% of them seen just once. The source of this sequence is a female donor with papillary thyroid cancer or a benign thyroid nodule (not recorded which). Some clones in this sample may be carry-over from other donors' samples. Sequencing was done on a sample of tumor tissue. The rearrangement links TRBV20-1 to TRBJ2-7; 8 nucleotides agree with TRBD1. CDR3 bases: TGCAGTGCTAGGCCGGACAGGGCTACGTACGAGCAGTACTTC. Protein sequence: CSARPDRATYEQYF.